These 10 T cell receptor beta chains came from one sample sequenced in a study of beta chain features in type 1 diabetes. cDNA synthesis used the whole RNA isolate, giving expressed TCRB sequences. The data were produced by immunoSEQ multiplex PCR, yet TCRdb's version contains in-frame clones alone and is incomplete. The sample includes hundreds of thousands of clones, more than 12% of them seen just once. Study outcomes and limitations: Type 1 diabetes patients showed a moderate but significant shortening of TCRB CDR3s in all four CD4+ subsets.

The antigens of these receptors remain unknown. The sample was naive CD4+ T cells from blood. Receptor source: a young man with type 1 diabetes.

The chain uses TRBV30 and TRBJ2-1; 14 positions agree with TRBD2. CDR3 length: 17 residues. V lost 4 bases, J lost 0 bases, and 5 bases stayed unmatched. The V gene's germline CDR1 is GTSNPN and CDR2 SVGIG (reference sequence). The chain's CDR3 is CAWTRLAGGSSYNEQFF. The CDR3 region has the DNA TGTGCCTGGACGAGACTAGCGGGAGGGAGCTCCTACAATGAGCAGTTCTTC.

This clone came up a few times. Here the CDR3 DNA reads TGTGCCAGCTCACCACAGTTCGGACAGGGGGCGTGGGGCTACACCTTC. Translated: CASSPQFGQGAWGYTF. V and J are TRBV18 and TRBJ1-2, with 11 bases lining up with TRBD1. CDR1 KGHSH and CDR2 LQKENI come from the germline V gene. The CDR3 covers 16 residues. After removal of 1 base from V and 8 bases from J, the junction contained 9 bases not matched to a gene.

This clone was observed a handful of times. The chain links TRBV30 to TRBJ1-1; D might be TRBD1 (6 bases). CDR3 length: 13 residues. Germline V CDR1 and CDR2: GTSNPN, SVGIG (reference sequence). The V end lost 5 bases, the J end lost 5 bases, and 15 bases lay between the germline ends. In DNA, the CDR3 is TGTGCCTGGGCTCTTACAGGGAGGACTGAAGCTTTCTTT. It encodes CAWALTGRTEAFF.

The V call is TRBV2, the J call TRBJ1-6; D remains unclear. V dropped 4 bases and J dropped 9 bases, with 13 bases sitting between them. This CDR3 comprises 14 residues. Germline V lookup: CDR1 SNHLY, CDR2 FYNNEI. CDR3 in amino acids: CASSVVELGSPLHF. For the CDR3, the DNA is TGTGCCAGCAGTGTTGTGGAGTTGGGTTCACCCCTCCACTTT.

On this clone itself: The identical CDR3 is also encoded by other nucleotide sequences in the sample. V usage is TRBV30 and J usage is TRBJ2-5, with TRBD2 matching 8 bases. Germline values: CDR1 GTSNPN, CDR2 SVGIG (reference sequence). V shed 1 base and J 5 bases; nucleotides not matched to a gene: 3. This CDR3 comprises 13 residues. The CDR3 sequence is CAWSGSGGETQYF. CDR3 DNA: TGTGCCTGGAGTGGAAGCGGGGGTGAGACCCAGTACTTC.

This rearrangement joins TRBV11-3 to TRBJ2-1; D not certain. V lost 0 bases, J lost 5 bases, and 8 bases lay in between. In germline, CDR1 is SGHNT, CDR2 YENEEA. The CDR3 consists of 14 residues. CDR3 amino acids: CASSLDGNNNEQFF. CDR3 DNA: TGTGCCAGCAGCTTAGATGGAAATAACAATGAGCAGTTCTTC. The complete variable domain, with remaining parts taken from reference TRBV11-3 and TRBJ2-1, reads EAGVVQSPRYKIIEKKQPVAFWCNPISGHNTLYWYLQNLGQGPELLIRYENEEAVDDSQLPKDRFSAERLKGVDSTLKIQPAELGDSAVYLCASSLDGNNNEQFFGPGTRLTVL.

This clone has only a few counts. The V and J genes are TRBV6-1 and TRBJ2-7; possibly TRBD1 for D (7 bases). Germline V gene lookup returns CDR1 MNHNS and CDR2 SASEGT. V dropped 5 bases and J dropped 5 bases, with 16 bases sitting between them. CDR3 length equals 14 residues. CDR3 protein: CASSRRDSRDEQYF. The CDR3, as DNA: TGTGCCAGCAGTAGGCGGGACAGTAGGGACGAGCAGTACTTC.

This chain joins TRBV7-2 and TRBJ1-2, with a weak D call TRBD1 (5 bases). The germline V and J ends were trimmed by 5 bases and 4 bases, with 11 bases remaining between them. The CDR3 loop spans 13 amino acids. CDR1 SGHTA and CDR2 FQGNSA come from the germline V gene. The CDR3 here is CASSARDSYGYTF. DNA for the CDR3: TGTGCCAGCAGCGCCAGGGATAGCTATGGCTACACCTTC.

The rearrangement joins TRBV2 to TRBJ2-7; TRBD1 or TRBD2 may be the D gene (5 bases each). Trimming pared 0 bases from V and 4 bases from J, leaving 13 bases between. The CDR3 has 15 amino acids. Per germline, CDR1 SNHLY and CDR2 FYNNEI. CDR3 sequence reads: CASSEAGRAGYEQYF. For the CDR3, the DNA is TGTGCCAGCAGTGAAGCGGGGCGGGCTGGGTACGAGCAGTACTTC. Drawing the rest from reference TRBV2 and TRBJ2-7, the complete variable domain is EPEVTQTPSHQVTQMGQEVILRCVPISNHLYFYWYRQILGQKVEFLVSFYNNEISEKSEIFDDQFSVERPDGSNFTLKIRSTKLEDSAMYFCASSEAGRAGYEQYFGPGTRLTVT.

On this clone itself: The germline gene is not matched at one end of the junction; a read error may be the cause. CDR3 in amino acids: CAWSVRSQGAFSF. Written as DNA, the CDR3 is TGTGCCTGGAGTGTACGATCCCAGGGGGCTTTTTCCTTC. The gene calls are TRBV30 and TRBJ1-2; 8 bases match TRBD1. Germline V gene lookup returns CDR1 GTSNPN and CDR2 SVGIG (reference sequence). This CDR3 region has 13 residues.